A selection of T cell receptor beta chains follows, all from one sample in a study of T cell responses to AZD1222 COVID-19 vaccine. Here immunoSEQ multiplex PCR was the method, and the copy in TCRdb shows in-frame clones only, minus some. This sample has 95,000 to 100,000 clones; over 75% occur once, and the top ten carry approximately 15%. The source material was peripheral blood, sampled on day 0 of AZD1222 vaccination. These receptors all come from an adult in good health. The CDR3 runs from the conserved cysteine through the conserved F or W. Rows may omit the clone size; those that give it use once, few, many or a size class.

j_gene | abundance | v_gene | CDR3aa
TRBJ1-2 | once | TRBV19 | CASSSTGGRWFYGYTF
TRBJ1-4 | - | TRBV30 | CAWSRQRANEKLFF
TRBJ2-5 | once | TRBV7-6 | CASSLNTGNQETQYF
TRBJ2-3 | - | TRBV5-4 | CASSFSPSGTDTQYF
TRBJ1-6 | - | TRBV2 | CASRDPAGTANSPLHF
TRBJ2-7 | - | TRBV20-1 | CSASLYEQYF
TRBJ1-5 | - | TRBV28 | CASSWGRVDGQPQHF
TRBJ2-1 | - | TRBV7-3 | CASSPMGTINEQFF
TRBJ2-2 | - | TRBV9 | CASSPRTGATGELFF
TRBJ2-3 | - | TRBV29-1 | CSARLAGGDTQYF
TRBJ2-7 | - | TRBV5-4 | CASSSQANEQYF
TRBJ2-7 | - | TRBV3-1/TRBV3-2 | CASSRLADTYEQYF
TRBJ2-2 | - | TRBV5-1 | CASSLVSSASGELFF
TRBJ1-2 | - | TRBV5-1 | CASSPSVRGRVYGYTF
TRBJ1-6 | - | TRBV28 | CASSLYPGARSPLHF
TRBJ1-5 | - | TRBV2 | CASSEYRAYPSQPQHF